The next 15 T cell receptor beta chains were all read from a single sample in a study of breast tumors, draining lymph nodes, adjacent tissues. Breast cancer patients provided tissue from their axillary draining lymph nodes. One entry per CDR3 protein results from TCRdb running MiXCR on the multiplex PCR reads. Here the sample spans 200,000 or so distinct CDR3 sequences, approximately 31% being singletons. Specimen: axillary lymph node tissue. These receptors were obtained from a female donor with breast cancer. Some clones in this sample may be carry-over from other donors' samples.

A note on this clonotype: This may come from a read error, since a much larger clone is one base off. The conserved phenylalanine or tryptophan is not found at the CDR3 terminus, so this likely reflects a read error. The chain couples TRBV20-1 to TRBJ2-5; 11 bases fit TRBD2. The CDR3 covers 18 residues. CDR1 is DFQATT, CDR2 SNEGSKA, per germline (reference sequence). V gave up 0 bases and J gave up 4 bases; unmatched junction bases: 13. The CDR3 DNA reads as TGCAGTGCTAGAGAAATGGGACTAGCGGCAGGGCCGGGAGAGACCCAGTACCTC. This gives the protein CSAREMGLAAGPGETQYL.

This clonotype was observed many times. This chain joins TRBV2 and TRBJ2-5, with 13 bases matching TRBD2. Germline-derived CDR1 and CDR2 are SNHLY and FYNNEI. Unmatched junction bases numbered 11, after V lost 0 bases and J lost 7 bases. CDR3 size: 18 residues. CDR3 bases: TGTGCCAGCAGTGAAGCTTTAAGGGGACTAGCGGGGAGTGGGACCCAGTACTTC. Translating gives CASSEALRGLAGSGTQYF.

The chain carries TRBV15 and TRBJ2-1; 7 bases are shared with TRBD1. This CDR3 spans 15 amino acids. J lost 3 bases, V lost 0 bases, and 2 bases had no gene match. CDR1 and CDR2 (germline): LNHNV, YYDKDF (reference sequence). The DNA of the CDR3 is TGTGCCACCAGCAGAGACAGGGGGAACTACAATGAGCAGTTCTTC. Protein product: CATSRDRGNYNEQFF.

This clonotype has a count of ten or more. The genes are TRBV6-5 and TRBJ2-7, with a possible D match to TRBD1 (6 bases). CDR1 and CDR2 (germline): MNHEY, SVGAGI. Deletions cut 0 bases from V and 6 bases from J, with 12 bases between. This CDR3 is 14 amino acids long. The DNA of the CDR3 is TGTGCCAGCAGTTACTCAGGGGGTCAGGGCGAGCAGTACTTC. Its translation: CASSYSGGQGEQYF.

In this sample, this clonotype turned up many times. The gene calls are TRBV6-5 and TRBJ1-6; 10 bases fit TRBD1. The V gene end was trimmed by 6 bases and the J gene end by 10 bases; junction bases not matched to a gene: 9. Germline V gene data show CDR1 as MNHEY and CDR2 as SVGAGI. CDR3 length equals 15 residues. The CDR3 region has the DNA TGTGCCAGCAGCTTCTTCGGGACAGGGGAATCACCCCTCCACTTT. Protein product: CASSFFGTGESPLHF.

Concerning this clonotype: One end of the junction does not line up with germline, which may come from a read error. This sequence joins TRBV5-5 and TRBJ2-6, with D unresolved. CDR3 length: 12 residues. Germline V lookup: CDR1 SGHKS, CDR2 YYEKEE (reference sequence). The CDR3 bases are TGTGCTAGCAGCTTTAGGCACAACGTCCTGACTTTC. Its protein is CASSFRHNVLTF.

There are many counts of this clonotype. The gene calls are TRBV5-1 and TRBJ2-5; TRBD1 matches at 8 bases. The CDR3 is made up of 15 amino acids. The germline V gene encodes CDR1 SGHRS and CDR2 YFSETQ. Trimming removed 5 bases from V and 3 bases from J; junction bases left unmatched: 9. The CDR3 coding sequence is TGCGCCAGCAGGGGGCAGGGGGCTAGGAAAGAGACCCAGTACTTC. Translating it yields CASRGQGARKETQYF.

Worth noting for this clonotype: A read error may be the cause here, since a much bigger clone is one base away. It is likely a read error, because the conserved phenylalanine at the end of the CDR3 is missing. The V and J genes are TRBV20-1 and TRBJ2-7; perhaps TRBD1 as D (5 bases). The CDR3 sequence is 10 residues long. Germline CDR1 DFQATT, CDR2 SNEGSKA (reference sequence). CDR3 residues: CSARDREQYS. CDR3 bases: TGCAGTGCTCGAGACAGAGAGCAGTACTCC.

The CDR3 region is CASSVEGRNTDTQYF. CDR3 DNA sequence: TGTGCCAGCAGCGTAGAGGGGCGGAACACAGATACGCAGTATTTT. This chain links TRBV9 with TRBJ2-3; D is perhaps TRBD1 (5 bases). CDR1 is SGDLS and CDR2 is YYNGEE in the germline V gene. This CDR3 region has 15 residues. V was shortened by 0 bases and J by 2 bases, with 10 bases between the two germline ends.

This clonotype has a count of ten or more. This sequence joins TRBV11-2 and TRBJ2-3; 11 bases match TRBD2. The junction had 8 bases not matched to a gene; V was cut back by 5 bases and J by 4 bases. This CDR3 region has 16 residues. Germline loops: CDR1 SGHAT, CDR2 FQNNGV. The DNA for the CDR3 is TGTGCCAGCAGCCCGCTATGGGGACTAGCGGCAGATACGCAGTATTTT. This encodes CASSPLWGLAADTQYF.

This clonotype was picked up many times. The V and J genes are TRBV20-1 and TRBJ2-3; 7 bases match TRBD2. Germline V gives CDR1 DFQATT, CDR2 SNEGSKA (reference sequence). CDR3 length: 13 amino acids. J gave up 10 bases and V 6 bases, and 13 bases lay outside the gene matches. The CDR3 bases are TGCAGTGCCCAAGCGGGGCTCACCCGGTCGCAGTATTTT. Amino acids: CSAQAGLTRSQYF.

V is TRBV6-5 and J is TRBJ2-7; D might be TRBD1 (6 bases). This CDR3 region has 12 residues. Deletions cut 9 bases from V and 5 bases from J, with 14 bases between. The V gene's germline CDR1 is MNHEY and CDR2 SVGAGI. The CDR3 DNA reads TGTGCCAGTGGGCCAGGGGCGAACGAGCAGTACTTC. Its protein is CASGPGANEQYF.

This clonotype was picked up many times. V is TRBV20-1 and J is TRBJ1-4; perhaps TRBD1 as D (5 bases). The CDR3 sequence is 14 residues long. CDR1 is DFQATT and CDR2 is SNEGSKA in the germline V gene (reference sequence). V was shortened by 0 bases and J by 7 bases, with 12 bases between the two germline ends. This chain's CDR3 is CSARDLGASEKLFF. The CDR3, as DNA: TGCAGTGCTAGAGACCTCGGGGCTAGTGAAAAACTGTTTTTT.

This clonotype was observed many times. The V call is TRBV18, the J call TRBJ2-1; a weak D match, TRBD1 (6 bases). Trimming pared 3 bases from V and 7 bases from J, leaving 13 bases between. The CDR3 is made up of 14 amino acids. Germline V lookup: CDR1 KGHSH, CDR2 LQKENI. The DNA for the CDR3 is TGTGCCAGCTCACCCACAGGGTTTCGGAATGAGCAGTTCTTC. Its protein is CASSPTGFRNEQFF. Full variable domain (outside the CDR3, taken from reference TRBV18 and TRBJ2-1): NAGVMQNPRHLVRRRGQEARLRCSPMKGHSHVYWYRQLPEEGLKFMVYLQKENIIDESGMPKERFSAEFPKEGPSILRIQQVVRGDSAAYFCASSPTGFRNEQFFGPGTRLTVL.

This sequence joins TRBV5-5 and TRBJ2-1; unclear D gene. The germline CDR1 and CDR2 sequences are SGHKS and YYEKEE (reference sequence). Trimming left V 0 bases short and J 7 bases short, with 14 bases between. The CDR3 loop spans 15 amino acids. The CDR3 protein is CASSLGGPARNEQFF. The CDR3 nucleotides are TGTGCCAGCAGCTTGGGTGGACCAGCGAGAAATGAGCAGTTCTTC. The variable domain in full, completed from reference TRBV5-5 and TRBJ2-1, reads DAGVTQSPTHLIKTRGQQVTLRCSPISGHKSVSWYQQVLGQGPQFIFQYYEKEERGRGNFPDRFSARQFPNYSSELNVNALLLGDSALYLCASSLGGPARNEQFFGPGTRLTVL.